Listed below are T cell receptor beta chains from one sample, sequenced in a study of cytomegalovirus exposure and HLA in healthy donors. Only in-frame clones appear in the TCRdb table, and some are missing; sequencing was by immunoSEQ multiplex PCR. Of around 120,000 clones in the sample, 75% to 90% were seen once. Sequenced sample: PBMCs. The receptors come from a woman aged 40 to 50 in good health and CMV-seropositive. Both conserved end residues are part of each CDR3. The D gene is left open where the match is weak. Clone size, where shown, is once, few, many, or a class for clones that have expanded.

v_gene,d_gene,len,abundance,j_gene,CDR3aa,CDR3nt
TRBV15,-,14,-,TRBJ2-7,CATSRVAGTYEQYF,TGTGCCACCAGCAGAGTGGCGGGAACCTACGAGCAGTACTTC
TRBV29-1,TRBD2,13,-,TRBJ2-1,CSVARLAGGEQFF,TGCAGCGTAGCCAGACTAGCGGGAGGGGAGCAGTTCTTC
TRBV28,-,14,-,TRBJ2-7,CASTPAKRVHEQYF,TGTGCCAGCACCCCCGCAAAGAGGGTCCACGAGCAGTACTTC
TRBV7-9,TRBD1,13,-,TRBJ2-7,CASSPGQVYEQYF,TGTGCCAGCAGCCCGGGACAGGTCTACGAGCAGTACTTC
TRBV7-3,-,13,-,TRBJ2-2,CASSPGWTGELFF,TGTGCCAGCTCTCCAGGGTGGACCGGGGAGCTGTTTTTT
TRBV7-9,-,13,-,TRBJ2-5,CASSSGAGETQYF,TGTGCCAGCAGCTCTGGGGCAGGGGAGACCCAGTACTTC
TRBV9,TRBD2,12,once,TRBJ2-1,CASTSGGREQFF,TGTGCCAGCACAAGCGGGGGGCGGGAGCAGTTCTTC
TRBV30,-,12,many,TRBJ1-1,CAWIRDGGLAFF,TGTGCCTGGATCAGGGATGGGGGGTTGGCTTTCTTT
TRBV27,TRBD2,13,-,TRBJ2-7,CASSLGTSYEQYF,TGTGCCAGCAGTTTAGGGACTAGCTACGAGCAGTACTTC
TRBV7-3,-,15,-,TRBJ2-5,CASSLSGAGGETQYF,TGTGCCAGCAGCTTAAGCGGGGCCGGGGGAGAGACCCAGTACTTC
TRBV27,TRBD2,15,-,TRBJ2-4,CASSLQREEENIQYF,TGTGCCAGCAGTCTGCAGCGGGAAGAAGAAAACATTCAGTACTTC
TRBV6-5,-,13,-,TRBJ1-4,CASSYREEEKLFF,TGTGCCAGCAGTTACAGGGAGGAGGAAAAACTGTTTTTT
TRBV7-9,TRBD1,14,-,TRBJ1-1,CASSFGQGGPEAFF,TGTGCCAGCAGCTTCGGACAGGGGGGTCCTGAAGCTTTCTTT
TRBV2,-,13,-,TRBJ1-6,CASTQVSNSPLHF,TGTGCCAGCACGCAGGTTTCTAATTCACCCCTCCACTTT
TRBV7-2,-,13,-,TRBJ1-2,CASSLPSNYGYTF,TGTGCCAGCAGCTTACCGTCTAACTATGGCTACACCTTC
TRBV10-1,-,13,-,TRBJ1-1,CASSWGPDTEAFF,TGCGCCAGCAGCTGGGGGCCGGACACTGAAGCTTTCTTT
TRBV7-9,-,14,-,TRBJ2-3,CASREGRGTDTQYF,TGTGCCAGCAGGGAGGGACGCGGCACAGATACGCAGTATTTT
TRBV19,TRBD1,13,-,TRBJ1-1,CASRGQGGTEAFF,TGTGCCAGTAGGGGACAGGGAGGAACTGAAGCTTTCTTT
TRBV6-5,-,14,few,TRBJ2-5,CASSYVGGQETQYF,TGTGCCAGCAGTTACGTGGGAGGCCAAGAGACCCAGTACTTC
TRBV7-2,-,15,-,TRBJ2-2,CASSLKGLYTGELFF,TGTGCCAGCAGTTTGAAGGGGCTGTACACCGGGGAGCTGTTTTTT
TRBV15,TRBD2,13,-,TRBJ2-1,CATSSDSGGEQFF,TGTGCCACCAGCAGCGACAGCGGGGGGGAGCAGTTCTTC
TRBV13,TRBD1,15,-,TRBJ1-2,CASSERQGNNYGYTF,TGTGCCAGCAGCGAAAGACAGGGGAATAACTATGGCTACACCTTC
TRBV5-4,-,16,-,TRBJ1-3,CASSLAGAVAGNTIYF,TGTGCCAGCAGCTTGGCCGGAGCAGTGGCTGGAAACACCATATATTTT
TRBV27,-,13,-,TRBJ1-5,CASSLSGDQPQHF,TGTGCCAGCAGTTTGTCGGGAGATCAGCCCCAGCATTTT
TRBV6-7,TRBD1,18,-,TRBJ1-2,CASSYSGRDRPFNYGYTF,TGTGCCAGCAGTTACTCAGGTCGGGACAGACCCTTTAACTATGGCTACACCTTC
TRBV7-8,-,15,-,TRBJ2-7,CASSLGGGSSYEQYF,TGTGCCAGCAGCTTAGGAGGAGGCAGCTCCTACGAGCAGTACTTC
TRBV7-8,-,16,-,TRBJ2-4,CASSLDAGAGKNIQYF,TGTGCCAGCAGCTTAGATGCGGGCGCGGGCAAAAACATTCAGTACTTC
TRBV7-2,TRBD2,16,-,TRBJ2-7,CASSLVSSGSSYEQYF,TGTGCCAGCAGCTTAGTGAGTAGCGGGAGCTCCTACGAGCAGTACTTC
TRBV7-3,TRBD2,15,-,TRBJ2-5,CASSSLGRGVETQYF,TGTGCCAGCAGCTCCCTGGGGCGGGGGGTAGAGACCCAGTACTTC
TRBV5-1,-,15,-,TRBJ2-3,CASSLQGIQGDTQYF,TGCGCCAGCAGCTTGCAGGGCATCCAGGGAGATACGCAGTATTTT
TRBV9,-,17,-,TRBJ1-3,CASSLFSRGGTGNTIYF,TGTGCCAGCAGCCTGTTCTCCCGGGGGGGAACTGGAAACACCATATATTTT
TRBV29-1,TRBD2,15,-,TRBJ2-7,CSVAGLAGGSYEQYF,TGCAGCGTAGCGGGACTAGCGGGAGGCTCCTACGAGCAGTACTTC
TRBV5-1,-,16,-,TRBJ2-2,CASSFLGTTNTGELFF,TGCGCCAGCAGCTTCCTAGGGACAACCAACACCGGGGAGCTGTTTTTT
TRBV2,TRBD2,16,few,TRBJ2-3,CASRLAGGPNTDTQYF,TGTGCCAGCAGATTAGCGGGGGGGCCTAACACAGATACGCAGTATTTT
TRBV27,TRBD1,14,few,TRBJ2-1,CASSLGDSYNEQFF,TGTGCCAGCAGTCTAGGGGACAGCTACAATGAGCAGTTCTTC
TRBV10-3,-,15,-,TRBJ1-3,CAIRSLSDSGNTIYF,TGTGCCATCAGGTCGCTTTCAGACTCTGGAAACACCATATATTTT
TRBV7-2,-,13,-,TRBJ2-5,CASSLLTQETQYF,TGTGCCAGCAGCTTACTCACACAAGAGACCCAGTACTTC
TRBV2,TRBD1,16,few,TRBJ1-6,CASSRDSGSYNSPLHF,TGTGCCAGCAGCCGGGACAGCGGCTCCTATAATTCACCCCTCCACTTT
TRBV6-1,TRBD1,14,-,TRBJ2-7,CASRGTGGAYEQYF,TGTGCCAGCAGGGGGACAGGGGGCGCGTACGAGCAGTACTTC
TRBV27,-,19,-,TRBJ2-7,CASSLYPPLGTGSLYEQYF,TGTGCCAGCAGTTTATACCCTCCCCTGGGGACTGGTTCGCTCTACGAGCAGTACTTC